Sequencing of this T cell receptor beta chain was carried out in a study of blood T cell repertoires in COVID-19 (dated by TCRdb to 2018 to 2020). In the study overall: Collaborator samples came from the United States, Italy and Spain and covered acute and convalescent phases of COVID-19. The repertoires were made available in a free public database intended to serve as a resource for research on the immune response to SARS-CoV-2. Sample metadata almost always included a de-identified subject ID, COVID-19 status, age in years and sex. The dataset comprised deeply sampled blood TCRbeta repertoires from subjects exposed to, actively infected with, or recovered from COVID-19. The samples were drawn from two sources: the first 160 participants of the ongoing ImmuneRACE study, and 1,254 subjects contributed by 6 global collaborators. The material from the prospective study consisted of cDNA or gDNA derived from T cells, B-cell-depleted T cells, or PBMCs. Where available, HLA class I and class II types were taken from metadata supplied by the sample provider and were not determined by assay-based typing. Here is what the overall study found, with its caveats: The quantity of clinical and demographic metadata differed by source and by participant and was supplied without curation.

To note about this clone: This receptor's antigen is unknown. No base qualities exist here, and no much larger clone lies one base off it.

At one collaborating source in Seattle, patients were enrolled during active infection and were followed longitudinally through the course of disease. The collaborating institutions used their own protocols to collect whole blood in K2EDTA tubes. For TCRbeta analysis, collaborators shipped samples as frozen whole blood, isolated PBMCs, or DNA extracted from either of those sample types. TCRbeta CDR3 regions were amplified from genomic DNA by means of the immunoSEQ Assay, a bias-controlled multiplex PCR. The authors processed their data as follows. The number of nucleated cells in each sample was estimated from the amplification of reference gene primers within the assay. To quantify the absolute abundance of each unique TCRbeta CDR3 rearrangement, sequence reads were collapsed and filtered. For each sample, productive Simpson clonality was calculated as the square root of Simpson's diversity index over productive rearrangements. As stored in TCRdb, this immuneACCESS dataset retains in-frame rearrangements with V and J assigned. A fraction of the clones does not appear; measured against another copy, unresolved V genes explain less than half of the discrepancy, and the remainder lacks a known reason. V and J calls and clone size are copied from that table; D and trimming were computed from the DNA. This sample lists some 360,000 clones; more than 70% were detected once. Of the sample, around 3.9% falls within the top ten clones.

The sample consisted of peripheral blood. The TCR was taken from a woman aged 55-70 years with COVID-19, enrolled during active disease.

The CDR3 protein sequence reads: CASSRTGNTEAFF. The DNA reads as follows: TGTGCCAGCAGTCGGACAGGGAACACTGAAGCTTTCTTT. Rearrangement joined TRBV25-1 to TRBJ1-1; 7 central nucleotides agree with TRBD1. As encoded in the germline V gene, CDR1 is MGHDK while CDR2 is SYGVNS. The CDR3 goes from the cysteine to the phenylalanine over 13 residues. Only the CDR3 part of the read is kept: 39 bases, read in frame from the first base. The V end gives up 5 bases and the J end 1 base, leaving 1 base in the junction not matched to a gene.